By frequency, the clone carrying this T cell receptor beta chain registers medium-sized. Its antigen is not identified. The sample comes from a study of synovial regulatory T cells in juvenile arthritis. Notes on the study in general: Inflammation-associated Treg cells in blood had less TCR diversity than the remaining blood Treg cells. Synovial Teff and blood CPL repertoires partially overlapped with iaTreg TCR repertoires, which were largely patient-private.

Germline assignment: CDR1 SNHLY and CDR2 FYNNEI. The CDR3 runs 15 residues. DNA was not recorded. Sequenced by immunoSEQ multiplex PCR; TCRdb stores in-frame clones only, minus some. Recorded here are fewer than 1,500 clones; the top ten clones represent 4.5% to 6.5%. The TCR sequence derives from a donor younger than 30 with juvenile idiopathic arthritis. The chain combines TRBV2 with TRBJ2-3; the D call from TCRdb, TRBD2, cannot be confirmed without DNA. The sample taken for sequencing was Treg cells from blood. Subset here: HLA-DR+ inflammation-associated blood Treg cells. The CDR3 sequence is CASSRAGSRTDTQYF.